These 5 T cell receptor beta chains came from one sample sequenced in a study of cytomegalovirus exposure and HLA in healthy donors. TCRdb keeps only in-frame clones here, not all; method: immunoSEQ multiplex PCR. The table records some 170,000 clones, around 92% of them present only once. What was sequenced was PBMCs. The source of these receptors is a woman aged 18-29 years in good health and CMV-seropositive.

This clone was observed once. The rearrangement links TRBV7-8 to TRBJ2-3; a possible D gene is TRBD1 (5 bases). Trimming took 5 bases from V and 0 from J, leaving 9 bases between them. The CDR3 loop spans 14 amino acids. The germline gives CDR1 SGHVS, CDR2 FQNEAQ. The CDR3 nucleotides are TGTGCCAGCAGCGGGCGACAGAGCACAGATACGCAGTATTTT. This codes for CASSGRQSTDTQYF. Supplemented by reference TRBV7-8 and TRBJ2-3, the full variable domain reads GAGVSQSPRYKVAKRGQDVALRCDPISGHVSLFWYQQALGQGPEFLTYFQNEAQLDKSGLPSDRFFAERPEGSVSTLKIQRTQQEDSAVYLCASSGRQSTDTQYFGPGTRLTVL.

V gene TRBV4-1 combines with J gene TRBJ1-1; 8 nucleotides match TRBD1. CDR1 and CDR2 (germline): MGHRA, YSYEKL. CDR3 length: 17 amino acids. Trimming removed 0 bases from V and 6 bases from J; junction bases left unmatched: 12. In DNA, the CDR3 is TGCGCCAGCAGCCAAGATCAGGGGGCCAGGGGATCGGCTGAAGCTTTCTTT. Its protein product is CASSQDQGARGSAEAFF.

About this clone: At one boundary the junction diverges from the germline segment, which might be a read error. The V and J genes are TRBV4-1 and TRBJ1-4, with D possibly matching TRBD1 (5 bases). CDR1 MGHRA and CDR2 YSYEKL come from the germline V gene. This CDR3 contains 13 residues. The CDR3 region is CASSQVGGVSAFF. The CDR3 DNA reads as TGCGCCAGCAGCCAAGTGGGGGGGGTAAGCGCCTTCTTT.

CDR3 loop: CASSRITGYTEAFF. In DNA form, the CDR3 reads TGTGCCAGCAGTAGGATTACAGGGTACACTGAAGCTTTCTTT. This rearrangement joins TRBV6-1 to TRBJ1-1; possibly TRBD1 for D (6 bases). Germline V lookup: CDR1 MNHNS, CDR2 SASEGT. The CDR3 totals 14 residues. V lost 5 bases to trimming and J lost 3 bases, with 13 bases between them.

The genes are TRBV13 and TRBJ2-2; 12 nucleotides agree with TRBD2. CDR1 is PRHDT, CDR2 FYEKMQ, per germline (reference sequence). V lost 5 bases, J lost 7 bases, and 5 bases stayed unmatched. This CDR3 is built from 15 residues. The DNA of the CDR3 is TGTGCCAGCAGCGCGACTAGCGGGAGATTCGGGGAGCTGTTTTTT. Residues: CASSATSGRFGELFF.